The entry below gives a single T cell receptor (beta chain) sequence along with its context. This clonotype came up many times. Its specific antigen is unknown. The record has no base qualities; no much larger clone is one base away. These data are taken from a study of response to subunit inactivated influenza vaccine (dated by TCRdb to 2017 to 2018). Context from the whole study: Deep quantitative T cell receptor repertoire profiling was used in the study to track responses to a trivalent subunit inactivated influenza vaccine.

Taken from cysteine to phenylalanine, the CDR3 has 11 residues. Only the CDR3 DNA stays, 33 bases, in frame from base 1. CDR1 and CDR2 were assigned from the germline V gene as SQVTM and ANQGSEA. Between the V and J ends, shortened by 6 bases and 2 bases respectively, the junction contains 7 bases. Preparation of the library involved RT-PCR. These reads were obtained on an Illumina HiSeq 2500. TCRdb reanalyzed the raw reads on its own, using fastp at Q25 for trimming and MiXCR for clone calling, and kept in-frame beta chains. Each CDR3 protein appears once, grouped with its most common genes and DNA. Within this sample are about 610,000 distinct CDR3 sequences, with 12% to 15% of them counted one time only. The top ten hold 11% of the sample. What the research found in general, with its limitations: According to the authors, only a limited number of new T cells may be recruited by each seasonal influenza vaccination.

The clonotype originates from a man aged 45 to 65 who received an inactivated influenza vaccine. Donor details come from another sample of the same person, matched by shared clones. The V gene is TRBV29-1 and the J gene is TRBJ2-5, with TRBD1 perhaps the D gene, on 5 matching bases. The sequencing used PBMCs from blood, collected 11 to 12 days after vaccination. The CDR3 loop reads CSVRQQETQYF. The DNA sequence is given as TGCAGCGTAAGACAGCAAGAGACCCAGTACTTC.